This is a list of T cell receptor beta chains from one sample in a study of T-cell reconstitution after alpha-beta-depleted transplantation in children. TCRdb called the PCR reads again in MiXCR, with one record for every CDR3 protein. Of about 980,000 distinct CDR3 sequences in the sample, under 30% were seen once. Material: PBMCs, mostly from graft donor cells, obtained 360 days after TCRalphabeta/CD19-depleted stem cell transplant. Receptors originate from a boy younger than two who had a stem cell transplant for SCID, so the T cells may come from the graft donor. CDR3s include the opening cysteine and the closing phenylalanine or tryptophan. D genes are given only for firm matches. Some rows have no size entry. The others give once, few or many, or a class for an expanded clone.

CDR3aa	CDR3nt	abundance	v_gene	j_gene	d_gene
CASSLPTSGVGDTQYF	TGTGCCAGCAGTTTACCCACTAGCGGGGTCGGAGATACGCAGTATTTT	NA	TRBV28	TRBJ2-3	TRBD2
CASSGTGGTFF	TGCGCCAGCAGCGGGACAGGGGGGACTTTCTTT	few	TRBV5-1	TRBJ1-1	TRBD1
CASSQIHRGTSYEQYF	TGCGCCAGCAGCCAAATCCACAGGGGGACTTCCTACGAGCAGTACTTC	many	TRBV4-1	TRBJ2-7	TRBD1
CASSWEIDTGELFF	TGTGCCAGCAGCTGGGAGATTGACACCGGGGAGCTGTTTTTT	NA	TRBV5-6	TRBJ2-2	NA
CASSLHAGGDTDTQYF	TGTGCCAGCAGCCTGCACGCGGGGGGCGACACAGATACGCAGTATTTT	many	TRBV11-2	TRBJ2-3	TRBD2
CSARIGLAGGYNEQFF	TGCAGTGCCCGAATTGGACTAGCGGGGGGGTACAATGAGCAGTTCTTC	NA	TRBV20-1	TRBJ2-1	TRBD2
CSARKETQYF	TGCAGTGCTAGGAAAGAGACCCAGTACTTC	NA	TRBV20-1	TRBJ2-5	NA
CASSYERGRYNEQFF	TGTGCCAGCAGTTACGAGCGGGGCCGCTACAATGAGCAGTTCTTC	NA	TRBV6-2/TRBV6-3	TRBJ2-1	TRBD2
CASSLVESHEQYF	TGTGCCAGCAGTTTAGTGGAGTCGCACGAGCAGTACTTC	few	TRBV12-3/TRBV12-4	TRBJ2-7	NA
CSVDPGLAVSETQYF	TGCAGCGTGGACCCGGGACTAGCGGTATCAGAGACCCAGTACTTC	few	TRBV29-1	TRBJ2-5	TRBD2
CASSLFGRGSGEQYF	TGTGCCAGCAGTTTATTCGGCAGGGGGTCCGGCGAGCAGTACTTC	NA	TRBV28	TRBJ2-7	TRBD1
CASSRGEVWETQYF	TGTGCCAGCAGTCGGGGGGAAGTCTGGGAGACCCAGTACTTC	few	TRBV12-3/TRBV12-4	TRBJ2-5	TRBD2
CASSQAVYEQFF	TGTGCCAGCAGCCAAGCTGTCTATGAGCAGTTCTTC	few	TRBV3-1	TRBJ2-1	NA